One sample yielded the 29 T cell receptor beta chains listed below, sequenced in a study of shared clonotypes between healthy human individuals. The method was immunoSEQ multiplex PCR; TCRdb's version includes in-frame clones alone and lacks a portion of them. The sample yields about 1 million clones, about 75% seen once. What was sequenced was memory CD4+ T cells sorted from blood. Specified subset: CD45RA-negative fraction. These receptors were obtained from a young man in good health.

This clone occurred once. CDR3 in amino acids: CASSEGTGRGREQYF. For the CDR3, the DNA is TGTGCCAGCAGTGAAGGGACAGGGAGGGGTAGAGAGCAGTACTTC. The V call is TRBV6-1, the J call TRBJ2-7; a possible D gene is TRBD1 (8 bases). From germline, CDR1 is MNHNS and CDR2 SASEGT. V shed 1 base and J shed 7 bases, with 17 bases lying between them. This CDR3 has 15 amino acids.

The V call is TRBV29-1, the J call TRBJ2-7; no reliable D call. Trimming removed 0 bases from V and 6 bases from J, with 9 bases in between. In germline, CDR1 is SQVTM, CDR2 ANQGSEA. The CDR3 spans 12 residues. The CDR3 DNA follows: TGCAGCGTTGAAGAGGGTAGGAGCGAGCAGTACTTC. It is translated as CSVEEGRSEQYF.

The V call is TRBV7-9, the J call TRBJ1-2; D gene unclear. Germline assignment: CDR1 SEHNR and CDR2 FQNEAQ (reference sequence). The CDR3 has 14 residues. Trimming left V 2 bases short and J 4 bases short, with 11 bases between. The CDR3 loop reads CASSLSAASYGYTF. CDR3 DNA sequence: TGTGCCAGCAGCTTATCGGCGGCTTCCTATGGCTACACCTTC.

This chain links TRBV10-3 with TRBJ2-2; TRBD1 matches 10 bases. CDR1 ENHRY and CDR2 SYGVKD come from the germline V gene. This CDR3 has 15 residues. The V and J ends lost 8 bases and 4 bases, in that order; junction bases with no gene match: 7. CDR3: CAIQGQGMSTGELFF. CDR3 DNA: TGTGCCATCCAGGGACAGGGGATGAGCACCGGGGAGCTGTTTTTT.

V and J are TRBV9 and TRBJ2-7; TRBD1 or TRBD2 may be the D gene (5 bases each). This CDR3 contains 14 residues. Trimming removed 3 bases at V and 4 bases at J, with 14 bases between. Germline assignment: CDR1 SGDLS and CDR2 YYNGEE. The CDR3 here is CASSGGPPAYEQYF. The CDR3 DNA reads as TGTGCCAGCAGCGGGGGACCCCCGGCGTACGAGCAGTACTTC.

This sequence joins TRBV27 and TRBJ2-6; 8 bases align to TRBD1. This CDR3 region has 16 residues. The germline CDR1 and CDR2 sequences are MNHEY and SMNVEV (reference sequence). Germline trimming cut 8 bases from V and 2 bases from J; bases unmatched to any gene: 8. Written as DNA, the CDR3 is TGTGCCAGCTCCGGGACAGGTGGTGCTGGGGCCAACGTCCTGACTTTC. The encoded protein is CASSGTGGAGANVLTF.

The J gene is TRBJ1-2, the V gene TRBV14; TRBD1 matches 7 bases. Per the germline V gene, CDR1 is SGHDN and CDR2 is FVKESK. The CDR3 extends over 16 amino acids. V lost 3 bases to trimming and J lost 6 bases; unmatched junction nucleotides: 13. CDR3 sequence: CASSHNLFDRVDGYTF. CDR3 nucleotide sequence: TGTGCCAGCAGCCACAATCTATTCGACAGGGTCGATGGCTACACCTTC.

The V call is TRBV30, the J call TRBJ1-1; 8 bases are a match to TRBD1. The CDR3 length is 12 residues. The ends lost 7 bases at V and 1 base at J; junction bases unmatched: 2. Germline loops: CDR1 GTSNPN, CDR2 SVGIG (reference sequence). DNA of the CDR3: TGTGCCTCAGGGACAGGGAACACTGAAGCTTTCTTT. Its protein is CASGTGNTEAFF.

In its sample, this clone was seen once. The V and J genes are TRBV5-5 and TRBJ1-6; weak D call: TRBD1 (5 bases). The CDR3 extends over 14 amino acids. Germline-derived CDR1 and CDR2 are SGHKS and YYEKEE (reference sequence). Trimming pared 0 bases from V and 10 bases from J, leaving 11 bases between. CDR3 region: CASSLDWGRSPLHF. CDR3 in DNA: TGTGCCAGCAGCTTGGACTGGGGACGATCACCCCTCCACTTT.

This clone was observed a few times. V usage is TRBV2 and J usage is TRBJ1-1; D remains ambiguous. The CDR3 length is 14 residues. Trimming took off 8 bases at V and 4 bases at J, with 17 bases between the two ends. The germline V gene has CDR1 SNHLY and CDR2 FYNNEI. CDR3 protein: CASRIGQSSTEAFF. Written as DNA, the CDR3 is TGTGCCAGCCGGATAGGGCAATCGAGCACTGAAGCTTTCTTT.

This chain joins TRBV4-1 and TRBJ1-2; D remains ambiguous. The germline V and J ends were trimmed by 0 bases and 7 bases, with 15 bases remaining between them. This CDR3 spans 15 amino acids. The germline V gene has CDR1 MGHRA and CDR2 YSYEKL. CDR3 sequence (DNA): TGCGCCAGCAGCCAAGATCGGGCCAACAGCTTTGGCTACACCTTC. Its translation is CASSQDRANSFGYTF.

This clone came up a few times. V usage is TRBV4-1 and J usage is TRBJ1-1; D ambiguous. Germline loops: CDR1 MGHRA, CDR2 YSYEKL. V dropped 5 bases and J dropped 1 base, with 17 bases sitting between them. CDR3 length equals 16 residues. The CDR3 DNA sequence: TGCGCCAGCAGCAAGGGCTATGGCAGTTCGAACACTGAAGCTTTCTTT. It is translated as CASSKGYGSSNTEAFF.

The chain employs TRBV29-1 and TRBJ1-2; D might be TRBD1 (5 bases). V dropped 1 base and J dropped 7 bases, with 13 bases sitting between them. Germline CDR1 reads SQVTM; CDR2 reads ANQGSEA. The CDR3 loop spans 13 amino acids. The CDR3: CSVEGGRAGGYTF. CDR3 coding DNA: TGCAGCGTTGAAGGGGGCCGAGCAGGTGGCTACACCTTC.

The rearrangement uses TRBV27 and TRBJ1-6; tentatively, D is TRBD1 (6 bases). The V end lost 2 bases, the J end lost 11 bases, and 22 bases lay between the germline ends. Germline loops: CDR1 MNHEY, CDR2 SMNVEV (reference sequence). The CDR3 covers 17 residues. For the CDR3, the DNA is TGTGCCAGCAGTTTAGGGGGCGAAGGGGCCCCTTCTACACCCCTCCACTTT. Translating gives CASSLGGEGAPSTPLHF.

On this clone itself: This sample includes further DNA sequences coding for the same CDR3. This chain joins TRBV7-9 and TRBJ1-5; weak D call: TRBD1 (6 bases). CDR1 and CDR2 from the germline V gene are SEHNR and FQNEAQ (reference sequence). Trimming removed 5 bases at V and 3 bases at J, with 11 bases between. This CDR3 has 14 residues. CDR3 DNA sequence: TGTGCCAGCAGCCCTGGACAGATCAATCAGCCCCAGCATTTT. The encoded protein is CASSPGQINQPQHF.

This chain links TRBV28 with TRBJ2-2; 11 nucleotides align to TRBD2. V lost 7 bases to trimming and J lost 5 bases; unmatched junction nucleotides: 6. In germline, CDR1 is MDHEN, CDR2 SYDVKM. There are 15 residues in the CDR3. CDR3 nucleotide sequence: TGTGCCAGCACCCATAGCGGGGGGGGTACCGGGGAGCTGTTTTTT. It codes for CASTHSGGGTGELFF.

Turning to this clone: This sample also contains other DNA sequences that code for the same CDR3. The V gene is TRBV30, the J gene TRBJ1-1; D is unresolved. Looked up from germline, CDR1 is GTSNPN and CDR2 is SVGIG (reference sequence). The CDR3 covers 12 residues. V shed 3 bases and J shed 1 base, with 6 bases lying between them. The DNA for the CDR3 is TGTGCCTGGAGCAGACGGAACACTGAAGCTTTCTTT. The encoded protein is CAWSRRNTEAFF. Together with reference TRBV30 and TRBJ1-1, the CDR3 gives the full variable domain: SQTIHQWPATLVQPVGSPLSLECTVEGTSNPNLYWYRQAAGRGLQLLFYSVGIGQISSEVPQNLSASRPQDRQFILSSKKLLLSDSGFYLCAWSRRNTEAFFGQGTRLTVV.

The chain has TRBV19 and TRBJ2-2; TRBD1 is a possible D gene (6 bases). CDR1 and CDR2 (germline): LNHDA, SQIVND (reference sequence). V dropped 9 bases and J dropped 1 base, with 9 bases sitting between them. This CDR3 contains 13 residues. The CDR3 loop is CASRTVNTGELFF. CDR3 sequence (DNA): TGTGCCAGCCGGACAGTGAACACCGGGGAGCTGTTTTTT. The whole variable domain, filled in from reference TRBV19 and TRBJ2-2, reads DGGITQSPKYLFRKEGQNVTLSCEQNLNHDAMYWYRQDPGQGLRLIYYSQIVNDFQKGDIAEGYSVSREKKESFPLTVTSAQKNPTAFYLCASRTVNTGELFFGEGSRLTVL.

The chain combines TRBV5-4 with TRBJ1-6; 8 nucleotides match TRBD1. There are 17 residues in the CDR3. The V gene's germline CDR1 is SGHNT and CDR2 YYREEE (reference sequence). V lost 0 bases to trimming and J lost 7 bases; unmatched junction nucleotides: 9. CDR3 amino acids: CASSLELTQGANSPLHF. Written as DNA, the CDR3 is TGTGCCAGCAGCTTGGAATTAACGCAGGGGGCAAATTCACCCCTCCACTTT.

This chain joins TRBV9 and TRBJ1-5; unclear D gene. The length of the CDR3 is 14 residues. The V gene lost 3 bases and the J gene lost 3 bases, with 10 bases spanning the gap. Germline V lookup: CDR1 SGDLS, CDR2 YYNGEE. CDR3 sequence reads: CASSASYTNQPQHF. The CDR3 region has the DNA TGTGCCAGCAGCGCGTCTTATACCAATCAGCCCCAGCATTTT.

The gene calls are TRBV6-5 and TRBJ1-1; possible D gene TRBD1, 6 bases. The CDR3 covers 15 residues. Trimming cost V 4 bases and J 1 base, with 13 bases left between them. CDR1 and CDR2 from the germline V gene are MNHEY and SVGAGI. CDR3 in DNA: TGTGCCAGCAGTTTCCGGACAGTAAGGAACACTGAAGCTTTCTTT. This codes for CASSFRTVRNTEAFF.

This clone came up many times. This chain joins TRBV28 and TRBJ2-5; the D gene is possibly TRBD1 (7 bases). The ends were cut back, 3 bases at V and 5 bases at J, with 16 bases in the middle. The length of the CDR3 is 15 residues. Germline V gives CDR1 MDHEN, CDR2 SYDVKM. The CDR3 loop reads CASSFSGGITETQYF. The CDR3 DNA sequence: TGTGCCAGCAGTTTTTCAGGGGGGATCACGGAGACCCAGTACTTC.

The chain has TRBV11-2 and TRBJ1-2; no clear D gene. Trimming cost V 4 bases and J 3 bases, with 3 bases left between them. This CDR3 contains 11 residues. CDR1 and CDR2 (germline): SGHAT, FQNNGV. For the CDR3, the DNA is TGTGCCAGCAGCTCGGACTATGGCTACACCTTC. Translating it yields CASSSDYGYTF.

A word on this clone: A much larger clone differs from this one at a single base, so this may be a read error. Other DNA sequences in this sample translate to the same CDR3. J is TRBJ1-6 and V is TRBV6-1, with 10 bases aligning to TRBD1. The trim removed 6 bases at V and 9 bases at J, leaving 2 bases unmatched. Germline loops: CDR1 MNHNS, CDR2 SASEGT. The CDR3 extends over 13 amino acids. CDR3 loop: CASSRDRGSPLHF. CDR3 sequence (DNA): TGTGCCAGCAGCCGGGACAGGGGTTCACCCCTCCACTTT.

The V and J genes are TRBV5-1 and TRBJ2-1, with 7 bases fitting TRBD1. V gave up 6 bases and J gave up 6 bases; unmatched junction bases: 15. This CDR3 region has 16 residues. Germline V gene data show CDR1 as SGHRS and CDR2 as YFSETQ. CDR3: CASIEGATGGFNEQFF. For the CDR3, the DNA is TGCGCCAGCATCGAGGGGGCAACCGGAGGCTTCAATGAGCAGTTCTTC.

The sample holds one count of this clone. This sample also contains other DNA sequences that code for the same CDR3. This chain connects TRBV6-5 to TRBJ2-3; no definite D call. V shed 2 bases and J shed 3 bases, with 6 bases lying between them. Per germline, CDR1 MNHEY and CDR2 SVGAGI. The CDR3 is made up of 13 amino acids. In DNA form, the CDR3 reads TGTGCCAGCAGTTACCCTGGGACAGATACGCAGTATTTT. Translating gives CASSYPGTDTQYF.

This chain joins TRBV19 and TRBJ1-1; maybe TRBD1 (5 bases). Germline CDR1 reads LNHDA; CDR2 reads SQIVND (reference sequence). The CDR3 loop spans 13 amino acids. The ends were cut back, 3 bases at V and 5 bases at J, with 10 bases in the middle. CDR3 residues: CASSIGGITEAFF. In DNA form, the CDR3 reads TGTGCCAGTAGTATCGGGGGAATTACTGAAGCTTTCTTT.

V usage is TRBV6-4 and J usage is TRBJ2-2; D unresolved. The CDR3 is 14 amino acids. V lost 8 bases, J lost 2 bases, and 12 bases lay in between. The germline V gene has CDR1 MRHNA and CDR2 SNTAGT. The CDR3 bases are TGTGCCAGCCTACGACAATTTAACACCGGGGAGCTGTTTTTT. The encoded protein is CASLRQFNTGELFF.

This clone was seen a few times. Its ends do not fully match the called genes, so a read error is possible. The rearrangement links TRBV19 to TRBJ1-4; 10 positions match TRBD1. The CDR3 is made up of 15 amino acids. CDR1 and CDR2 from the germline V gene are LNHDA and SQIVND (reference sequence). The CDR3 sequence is CASSIAGTGAEKLFF. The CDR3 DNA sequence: TGTGCCAGTAGCATAGCCGGGACAGGGGCCGAAAAACTGTTTTTT.